These T cell receptor beta chains were read from a single sample in a study of regulatory T cells in long-lasting Graves disease. TCRdb re-called the multiplex PCR reads through MiXCR, storing one row per CDR3 protein. The sample records more than 300,000 distinct CDR3 sequences, about 12% being singletons. This sample was also put to use in a study of T cells in Graves' hyperthyroidism and ophthalmopathy.

Sequencing used peripheral blood mononuclear cells (PBMCs), obtained at new diagnosis, from a patient treated with antithyroid drugs. All receptors derive from a woman aged 18-35 years with Graves disease. Both conserved end residues are part of each CDR3. D genes are given only for firm matches. Only some rows state a clone size, as once, few, many or a class for expanded clones.

j_call,v_call,clone_size,d_call,cdr3_aa,cdr3_nt
TRBJ2-6,TRBV12-3/TRBV12-4,many,.,CASNKGANVLTF,TGTGCCAGCAATAAAGGGGCCAACGTCCTGACTTTC
TRBJ2-2,TRBV27,many,.,CASRPLAGGHGELFF,TGTGCCAGCAGGCCCCTGGCTGGGGGCCACGGGGAGCTGTTTTTT
TRBJ1-4,TRBV2,many,TRBD1,CASSESGTANEKLFF,TGTGCCAGCAGTGAGAGCGGGACAGCTAATGAAAAACTGTTTTTT
TRBJ1-5,TRBV10-3,.,TRBD1,CAIGEDRGQRQPQHF,TGTGCCATCGGGGAGGACAGGGGGCAGCGGCAGCCCCAGCATTTT
TRBJ2-3,TRBV3-1,many,TRBD2,CASSQGEREFSTDTQYF,TGTGCCAGCAGCCAAGGGGAGCGGGAGTTTAGCACAGATACGCAGTATTTT
TRBJ1-1,TRBV7-2,many,.,CASSLEGWEAFF,TGTGCCAGCAGCTTGGAGGGGTGGGAAGCTTTCTTT
TRBJ1-5,TRBV20-1,many,TRBD1,CSARHPTWGGTGRFNQPQHF,TGCAGTGCTAGACACCCCACCTGGGGCGGGACAGGACGCTTCAATCAGCCCCAGCATTTT
TRBJ1-1,TRBV29-1,many,.,CSANEKGHWDTEAFF,TGCAGCGCCAATGAAAAAGGACATTGGGACACTGAAGCTTTCTTT
TRBJ2-1,TRBV12-5,many,.,CASGLEAGNEQFF,TGTGCTAGTGGTTTGGAGGCGGGGAATGAGCAGTTCTTC
TRBJ1-4,TRBV6-5,many,TRBD1,CASSYVGAYGTVDEKLFF,TGTGCCAGCAGTTACGTCGGCGCTTACGGGACAGTTGACGAAAAACTGTTTTTT
TRBJ2-7,TRBV20-1,many,TRBD2,CSVRLAGNYEQYF,TGCAGTGTCCGACTAGCGGGGAACTACGAGCAGTACTTC
TRBJ2-3,TRBV28,many,.,CASRTGGADTQYF,TGTGCCAGCCGGACGGGCGGAGCAGATACGCAGTATTTT
TRBJ2-1,TRBV7-3,few,.,CASSPDGLARYNEQFF,TGTGCCAGCAGCCCTGATGGGCTAGCTCGCTACAATGAGCAGTTCTTC
TRBJ2-1,TRBV12-3/TRBV12-4,many,.,CASSPQVARNYNEQFF,TGTGCCAGCAGTCCTCAGGTAGCGAGGAACTACAATGAGCAGTTCTTC
TRBJ2-1,TRBV10-2,many,.,CASIGREVRDHSYNEQFF,TGCGCCAGTATTGGAAGAGAGGTGCGGGACCACTCCTACAATGAGCAGTTCTTC
TRBJ1-1,TRBV19,few,TRBD1,CASLGQGPHYETEAFF,TGTGCCAGCCTGGGACAGGGGCCCCATTACGAGACTGAAGCTTTCTTT
TRBJ2-5,TRBV7-3,.,TRBD2,CASSLMGPSGQETQYF,TGTGCCAGCAGCTTAATGGGGCCTAGCGGGCAAGAGACCCAGTACTTC
TRBJ1-1,TRBV6-5,many,.,CASSYRGVPRGAFF,TGTGCCAGCAGTTACCGGGGGGTTCCTAGGGGCGCTTTCTTT
TRBJ1-2,TRBV27,many,TRBD1,CASSRSMTGGLNYGYTF,TGTGCCAGCAGTCGATCTATGACAGGGGGCCTTAACTATGGCTACACCTTC
TRBJ1-1,TRBV7-9,.,.,CASIGGGDTEAFF,TGTGCCAGCATTGGGGGGGGAGACACTGAAGCTTTCTTT
TRBJ1-1,TRBV15,.,.,CATSRDILNTEAFF,TGTGCCACCAGCAGAGATATTCTGAACACTGAAGCTTTCTTT
TRBJ2-1,TRBV5-1,many,TRBD2,CASSLRTGGFGAEQFF,TGCGCCAGCAGCTTGCGGACGGGGGGTTTTGGAGCTGAGCAGTTCTTC
TRBJ2-3,TRBV24-1,many,.,CATSGGAGDTQYF,TGTGCCACCAGTGGGGGGGCGGGAGATACGCAGTATTTT
TRBJ1-2,TRBV27,many,.,CASSLSSPPYGLYGYTF,TGTGCCAGCAGTTTATCGTCCCCCCCATATGGGCTCTATGGCTACACCTTC
TRBJ2-1,TRBV12-3/TRBV12-4,many,.,CASSSATYNEQFF,TGTGCCAGCAGTTCGGCAACGTACAATGAGCAGTTCTTC